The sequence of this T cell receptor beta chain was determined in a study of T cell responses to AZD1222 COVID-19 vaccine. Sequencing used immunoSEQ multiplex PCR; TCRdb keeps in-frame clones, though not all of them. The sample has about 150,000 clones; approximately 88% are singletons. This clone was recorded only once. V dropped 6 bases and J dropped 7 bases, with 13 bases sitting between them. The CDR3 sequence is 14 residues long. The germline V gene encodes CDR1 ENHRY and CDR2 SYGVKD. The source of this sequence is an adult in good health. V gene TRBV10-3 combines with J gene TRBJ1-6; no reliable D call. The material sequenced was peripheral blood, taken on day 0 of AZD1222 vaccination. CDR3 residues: CAIRPGEVNSPLHF. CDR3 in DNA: TGTGCCATCAGGCCGGGAGAAGTAAATTCACCCCTCCACTTT.